This T cell receptor (beta chain) was sequenced during a study of blood T cell repertoires in COVID-19. The length of the CDR3 is 14 residues. CDR1 is SGHDT, CDR2 YYEEEE, per germline. J gave up 7 bases and V 4 bases, and 2 bases lay outside the gene matches. TCRdb keeps only in-frame clones here, not all; method: immunoSEQ multiplex PCR. In the table there are some 270,000 clones, roughly 88% of which are singletons. The sequencing sample was made of PBMCs or T cells enriched from blood (not recorded which). V and J are TRBV5-6 and TRBJ1-6, with TRBD1 matching 10 bases. The clonotype comes from a woman aged 25-40 years who had recovered from COVID-19. CDR3 in DNA: TGTGCCAGCAGCCGGGGACAGGGGAATTCACCCCTCCACTTT. Its translation: CASSRGQGNSPLHF.